These T cell receptor beta chains were read from a single sample in a study of cytomegalovirus exposure and HLA in healthy donors. Sequenced by immunoSEQ multiplex PCR; TCRdb stores in-frame clones only, minus some. The sample carries about 120,000 clones, 70% to 75% recorded once. The sequencing sample was made of PBMCs. The receptors derive from a male donor in good health and CMV-seronegative. Both conserved end residues are part of each CDR3.

J,V,CDR3
TRBJ2-7,TRBV28,CASSLTGSTYEQYF
TRBJ2-1,TRBV4-3,CASSLTGGFYNEQFF
TRBJ2-5,TRBV10-3,CAISEIKQGHRETQYF
TRBJ2-7,TRBV21-1,CASSKRGQDHSYEQYF
TRBJ2-7,TRBV7-8,CASSFSGIQYEQYF
TRBJ2-1,TRBV18,CASSPGTNDYNGQFF
TRBJ2-7,TRBV5-1,CASSLDSSGRGYEQYF
TRBJ2-7,TRBV4-2,CASSQLGLAGAIYEQYF
TRBJ2-7,TRBV2,CASSDWGWGTGGFEQYF
.,TRBV19,CASSSGTRNTGELFF
TRBJ2-1,TRBV21-1,CASSKNWTWFPYNEQFF
TRBJ1-1,TRBV6-1,CASSEDLYGGTEAFF
TRBJ2-1,TRBV18,CASSPGLAGGPWTYNEQFF
TRBJ2-3,TRBV2,CASSEGTSGGPADTQYF
TRBJ2-7,TRBV19,CASSPSRDRGRGEQYF
TRBJ2-3,TRBV19,CASVGGGARADTQYF
TRBJ1-5,TRBV28,CASIVGGGNQPQHF
TRBJ2-5,TRBV27,CASSLSASGGVQETQYF
TRBJ1-1,TRBV4-1,CASSQGLTEAFF
TRBJ2-3,TRBV7-2,CASSLGGLLLSDTQYF
TRBJ1-2,TRBV6-1,CASSDWGVGYGYTF
TRBJ1-1,TRBV6-6,CASTHGDPGPEAFF
TRBJ2-3,TRBV18,CASSPRAGASPTDTQYF
TRBJ1-1,TRBV28,CASSWATEAFF
TRBJ1-5,TRBV28,CASNTWDRWGQPQHF
TRBJ1-2,TRBV15,CATSRQGGGYTF
TRBJ2-3,TRBV7-9,CASSSEGSRTDTQYF
TRBJ2-3,TRBV30,CAWAKGDTQYF
TRBJ2-2,TRBV4-2,CASSQGSASGNLNTGELFF
TRBJ1-1,TRBV18,CASSPPSGNTEAFF
TRBJ2-5,TRBV10-3,CAISESLGDRAPETQYF
TRBJ1-2,TRBV5-4,CASSLDITGNLYGYTF
TRBJ2-2,TRBV11-2,CASSRPVGGQGQNTGELFF
TRBJ2-7,TRBV28,CASSFKRADRGSYEQYF
TRBJ1-1,TRBV9,CASSVLDSPNTEAFF
TRBJ2-1,TRBV7-2,CASSPRTSGTPYNEQFF
TRBJ2-5,TRBV7-2,CASSLSGRTPETQYF
TRBJ1-5,TRBV30,CAWSRGLGTGTQPQHF
TRBJ2-3,TRBV30,CAWSHGGTSTDTQYF
TRBJ2-1,TRBV7-9,CATRLPGGHEQFF
TRBJ1-1,TRBV7-9,CASSLAARNTEAFF
TRBJ1-1,TRBV6-6,CASSPQRGQGDTEAFF
TRBJ2-1,TRBV7-3,CASSVKGAGYNEQFF
TRBJ2-1,TRBV7-3,CASSLRGSGRYEQFF
TRBJ2-1,TRBV5-1,CASSPETSGRTYNEQFF
TRBJ1-5,TRBV5-3,CARSFWGQDNQPQHF
TRBJ2-2,TRBV25-1,CASTDGGDLRELFF
TRBJ2-3,TRBV29-1,CSVSGQGAITDTQYF
TRBJ2-1,TRBV4-1,CASSQGLAGGSVRFF